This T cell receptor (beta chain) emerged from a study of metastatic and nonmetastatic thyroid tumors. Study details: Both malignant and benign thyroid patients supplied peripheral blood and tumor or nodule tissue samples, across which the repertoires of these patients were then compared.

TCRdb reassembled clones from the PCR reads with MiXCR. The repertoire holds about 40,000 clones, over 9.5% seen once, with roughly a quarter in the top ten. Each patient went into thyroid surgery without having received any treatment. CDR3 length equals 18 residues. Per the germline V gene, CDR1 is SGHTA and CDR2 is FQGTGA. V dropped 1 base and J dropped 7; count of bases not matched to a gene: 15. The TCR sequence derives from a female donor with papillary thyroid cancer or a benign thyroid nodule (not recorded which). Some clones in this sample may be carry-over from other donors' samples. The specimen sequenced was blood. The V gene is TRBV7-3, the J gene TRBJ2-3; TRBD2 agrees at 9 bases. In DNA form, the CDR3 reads TGTGCCAGCAGCTTAATGGGCGGGAGGGCCGGAGTTGTACATACGCAGTATTTT. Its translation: CASSLMGGRAGVVHTQYF.